The clone carrying this T cell receptor (beta chain) was detected many times. The antigen is not known. These data belong to a study of T cells after yellow fever vaccination. Whole-study results and caveats: Only a small proportion of the clonotypes turned up in both the CD4 and the CD8 compartments, likely arising from convergent recombination.

Germline CDR1 is MNHEY and CDR2 is SVGEGT. The V gene end was trimmed by 7 bases and the J gene end by 6 bases; junction bases not matched to a gene: 2. The CDR3 length is 13 residues. A 5'RACE template-switching step, the method used to make TCR cDNA, added a universal primer site and UMIs. TCRdb fed the 5' RACE reads into MiXCR, producing one record per CDR3 protein. The sample yields around 100,000 distinct CDR3 sequences, 8.4% seen once. The sequencing used CD8+ T cells sorted from PBMCs, collected 45 days after the yellow fever booster vaccination. The chain combines TRBV6-2 or TRBV6-3 with TRBJ2-1, with 11 bases lining up with TRBD2. This receptor was obtained from a man aged 25 to 40 who received the YFV17D yellow fever vaccine. The CDR3 DNA is TGTGCCAGCACGCTAGCGGGAGGCAATGAGCAGTTCTTC. It specifies CASTLAGGNEQFF.